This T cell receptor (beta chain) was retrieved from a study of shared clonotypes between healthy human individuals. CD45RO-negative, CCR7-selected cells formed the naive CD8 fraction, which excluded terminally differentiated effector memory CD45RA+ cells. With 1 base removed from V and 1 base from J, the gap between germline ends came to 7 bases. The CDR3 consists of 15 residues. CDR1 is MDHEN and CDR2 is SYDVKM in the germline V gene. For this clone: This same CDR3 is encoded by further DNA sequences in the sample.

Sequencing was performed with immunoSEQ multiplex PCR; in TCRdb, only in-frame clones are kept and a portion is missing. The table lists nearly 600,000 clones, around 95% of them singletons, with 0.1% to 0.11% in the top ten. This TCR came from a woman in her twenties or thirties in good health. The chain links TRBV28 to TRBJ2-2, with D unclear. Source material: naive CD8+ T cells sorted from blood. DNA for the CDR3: TGTGCCAGCAGTTTATACCCAGGGAACACCGGGGAGCTGTTTTTT. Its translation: CASSLYPGNTGELFF.